This TCR beta chain was captured by sequencing in a study of OX40 agonist ivuxolimab in advanced cancers. At the level of the study: Each dose-escalation patient presented with hepatocellular carcinoma, melanoma, renal cell or head and neck cancer. Of the participants, about 40% had some prior anti-PD-1, anti-PD-L1 or anti-CTLA-4 therapy, which was allowed. Age averaged around 60 years (range roughly 23 to 79), and roughly 80% were male.

Sequencing was performed with immunoSEQ multiplex PCR; in TCRdb, only in-frame clones are kept and a portion is missing. The sample contains 65,000 to 75,000 clones, about nine tenths of which appear only once. The CDR3 runs to 16 residues. The sampling schedule covered blood at baseline, cycle 4 day 1, and cycle 7 day 1. The TCR was taken from an adult with an advanced solid tumor such as melanoma, head and neck, liver or kidney cancer. The source material was CD4+ or CD8+ T cells sorted from blood, sampled in a trial of the OX40 agonist ivuxolimab. The chain links TRBV21-1 to TRBJ1-1; the table's TRBD1 call for D was not verified on the DNA. TRBV21-1 counts as a pseudogene. Written as DNA, the CDR3 is TGTGCCAGCAGCAAAAGTTGGGCGGACAGGGAATGCGAAGCTTTCTTT. Its protein product is CASSKSWADRECEAFF.